This TCR beta chain was documented in a study of blood T cell repertoires in COVID-19. Study-wide background: Acute-phase and convalescent COVID-19 samples originated in the United States, Italy and Spain. From T cells, B-cell-depleted T cells, or PBMCs came the material, which was cDNA or gDNA.

Profiling relied on immunoSEQ multiplex PCR, and the TCRdb table lists in-frame clones only, not all of them. The sample carries about 200,000 clones, around 83% recorded once. The J segment lost 0 bases and the V segment lost 0 bases, leaving 0 bases of the junction unmatched. The germline V gene encodes CDR1 SGHTS and CDR2 YDEGEE. The CDR3 loop spans 16 amino acids. J is TRBJ2-3 and V is TRBV5-8; 11 nucleotides align to TRBD2. This TCR derives from a human donor in a cohort sampled during active COVID-19. Sequenced material: peripheral blood. CDR3 amino acids: CASSLGLAGSTDTQYF. CDR3 nucleotide sequence: TGTGCCAGCAGCTTGGGACTAGCGGGAAGCACAGATACGCAGTATTTT.